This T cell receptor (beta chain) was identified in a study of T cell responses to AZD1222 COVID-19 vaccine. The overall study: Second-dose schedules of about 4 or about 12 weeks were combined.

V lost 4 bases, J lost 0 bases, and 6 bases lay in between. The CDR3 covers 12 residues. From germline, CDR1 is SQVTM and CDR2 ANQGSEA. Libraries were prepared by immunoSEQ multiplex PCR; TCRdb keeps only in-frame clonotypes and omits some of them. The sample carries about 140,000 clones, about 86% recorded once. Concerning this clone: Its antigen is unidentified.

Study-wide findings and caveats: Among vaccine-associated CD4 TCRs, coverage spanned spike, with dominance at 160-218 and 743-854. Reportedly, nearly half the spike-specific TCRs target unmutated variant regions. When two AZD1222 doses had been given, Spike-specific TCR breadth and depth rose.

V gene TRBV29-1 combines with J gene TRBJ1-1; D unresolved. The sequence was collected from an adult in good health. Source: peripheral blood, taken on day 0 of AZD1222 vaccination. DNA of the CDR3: TGCAGCGTTGGAGGGCTGAACACTGAAGCTTTCTTT. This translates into CSVGGLNTEAFF.